The 30 T cell receptor beta chains reported below all come from one sample, sequenced in a study of cytomegalovirus exposure and HLA in healthy donors. Primers included in the PCR were 60 Vbeta and 13 Jbeta primers. Profiled with immunoSEQ multiplex PCR; TCRdb holds only in-frame clones, not every one. The sample lists over 150,000 clones, about four fifths occurring once. Sequencing input: PBMCs. The receptors were gathered from a male donor in good health and CMV-seronegative.

The genes are TRBV27 and TRBJ2-7, with TRBD1 matching over 11 bases. The CDR3 is 14 residues long. V dropped 8 bases and J dropped 7; count of bases not matched to a gene: 10. Germline loops: CDR1 MNHEY, CDR2 SMNVEV (reference sequence). The CDR3 nucleotides are TGTGCCAGCTCAGGACGGGACAGGGGGAGGGAGCAGTACTTC. Translating gives CASSGRDRGREQYF.

V usage is TRBV27 and J usage is TRBJ1-1; no clear D gene. Looked up from germline, CDR1 is MNHEY and CDR2 is SMNVEV (reference sequence). The CDR3 is 14 residues long. With 10 bases removed from V and 4 bases from J, the gap between germline ends came to 19 bases. CDR3 sequence (DNA): TGTGCCACCGGACGGGGTGAAAAGGGCACTGAAGCTTTCTTT. Translated: CATGRGEKGTEAFF.

V usage is TRBV10-3 and J usage is TRBJ1-5; D call uncertain. This CDR3 spans 13 amino acids. Germline CDR1 reads ENHRY; CDR2 reads SYGVKD. Trimming took off 3 bases at V and 5 bases at J, with 8 bases between the two ends. As DNA, the CDR3 is TGTGCCATCAGTGAAGTAGAAGATCAGCCCCAGCATTTT. This sequence encodes CAISEVEDQPQHF.

The table lists this clone with a few counts. This rearrangement joins TRBV2 to TRBJ2-3; 14 positions agree with TRBD2. The V and J ends lost 6 bases and 3 bases, in that order; junction bases with no gene match: 5. This CDR3 contains 16 residues. Germline V lookup: CDR1 SNHLY, CDR2 FYNNEI. CDR3 loop: CASSNRLAGGTDTQYF. CDR3 nucleotides: TGTGCCAGCAGCAACCGACTAGCGGGAGGGACAGATACGCAGTATTTT.

J is TRBJ2-7 and V is TRBV28; a weak D match, TRBD2 (5 bases). Germline CDR1 MDHEN, CDR2 SYDVKM. CDR3 length: 13 amino acids. Trimming took 2 bases from V and 0 from J, leaving 5 bases between them. The CDR3 region has the DNA TGTGCCAGCAGTTTAACTAGCTCCTACGAGCAGTACTTC. Its translation: CASSLTSSYEQYF.

The genes are TRBV9 and TRBJ2-7, with TRBD1 matching over 7 bases. The CDR3 sequence is 15 residues long. The junction had 9 bases not matched to a gene; V was cut back by 3 bases and J by 3 bases. The germline V gene encodes CDR1 SGDLS and CDR2 YYNGEE. The CDR3 DNA reads TGTGCCAGCAGCGCCGGGGACAGTGCTTTCTACGAGCAGTACTTC. It translates to CASSAGDSAFYEQYF.

The chain employs TRBV12-5 and TRBJ1-5; 8 nucleotides match TRBD1. Germline V gene data show CDR1 as LGHNT and CDR2 as FRNRAP. With V trimmed by 1 base and J by 5 bases, 4 bases remained unmatched. This CDR3 is 15 amino acids long. The CDR3 region has the DNA TGTGCTAGTGGTTTGGGGACAGGGCTTTATCAGCCCCAGCATTTT. Protein sequence: CASGLGTGLYQPQHF.

The CDR3 DNA follows: TGCAGCGTTGTTCCGGGTTCGAATGAGCAGTTCTTC. Its protein product is CSVVPGSNEQFF. J is TRBJ2-1 and V is TRBV29-1; D gene ambiguous. V shed 4 bases and J shed 7 bases, with 11 bases lying between them. This CDR3 comprises 12 residues. Looked up from germline, CDR1 is SQVTM and CDR2 is ANQGSEA.

CDR3 amino acids: CASSLGFGYEQYF. DNA for the CDR3: TGCGCCAGCAGCTTAGGCTTCGGGTACGAGCAGTACTTC. The chain combines TRBV5-1 with TRBJ2-7; D remains unclear. CDR1 is SGHRS, CDR2 YFSETQ, per germline. Trimming took off 2 bases at V and 4 bases at J, with 10 bases between the two ends. The CDR3 totals 13 residues.

The chain employs TRBV11-1 and TRBJ2-3, with TRBD1 identical over 8 bases. Germline CDR1 reads SGHAT; CDR2 reads FQDESV (reference sequence). Trimming removed 4 bases from V and 6 bases from J; junction bases left unmatched: 6. The CDR3 runs 14 residues. In nucleotides, the CDR3 is TGTGCCAGCAGCTCCGGGACAGGTTGGGATACGCAGTATTTT. Translated, it gives CASSSGTGWDTQYF.

CDR3 nucleotides: TGTGCCAGCACGGCCCTAGCGGGAGGTGTGGCAGATACGCAGTATTTT. Residues: CASTALAGGVADTQYF. This chain connects TRBV11-2 to TRBJ2-3; 11 bases line up with TRBD2. This CDR3 has 16 amino acids. V was pared by 7 bases and J by 4 bases, with 10 bases of the junction left unmatched. CDR1 is SGHAT, CDR2 FQNNGV, per germline.

The chain joins TRBV28 to TRBJ1-2; 12 bases match TRBD1. Per the germline V gene, CDR1 is MDHEN and CDR2 is SYDVKM. The CDR3 covers 13 residues. The ends lost 6 bases at V and 8 bases at J; junction bases unmatched: 4. CDR3 loop: CASRGQGARGYTF. The CDR3 DNA reads as TGTGCCAGCAGGGGACAGGGGGCGCGAGGCTACACCTTC.

V gene TRBV7-9 combines with J gene TRBJ1-1; no reliable D call. The CDR3 contains 12 residues. Trimming removed 6 bases at V and 4 bases at J, with 9 bases between. Germline values: CDR1 SEHNR, CDR2 FQNEAQ (reference sequence). CDR3 residues: CASRTLGTEAFF. CDR3 DNA sequence: TGTGCCAGCAGGACACTCGGCACTGAAGCTTTCTTT.

The chain couples TRBV6-5 to TRBJ1-2, with TRBD1 matching 7 bases. The V and J ends lost 0 bases and 5 bases, in that order; junction bases with no gene match: 6. The CDR3 is 15 amino acids. Per germline, CDR1 MNHEY and CDR2 SVGAGI. Here the CDR3 reads CASSYSTRQGYGYTF. In DNA, the CDR3 is TGTGCCAGCAGTTACTCGACCCGACAGGGATATGGCTACACCTTC.

This chain connects TRBV5-1 to TRBJ1-2; TRBD1 matches 9 bases. V shed 4 bases and J 8 bases; nucleotides not matched to a gene: 24. Germline V gene lookup returns CDR1 SGHRS and CDR2 YFSETQ. The CDR3 runs to 19 residues. In nucleotides, the CDR3 is TGCGCCAGCAGCACGGGGCCCGGAACGGGTTGGGGACAGGGTATCGGCTACACCTTC. Its translation: CASSTGPGTGWGQGIGYTF.

The chain has TRBV7-2 and TRBJ2-3, with a possible D match to TRBD2 (5 bases). With 2 bases removed from V and 0 bases from J, the gap between germline ends came to 12 bases. This CDR3 has 16 amino acids. Germline V gene lookup returns CDR1 SGHTA and CDR2 FQGNSA. DNA of the CDR3: TGTGCCAGCAGCTTAAGAAGCGGAGCTAGCACAGATACGCAGTATTTT. Protein sequence: CASSLRSGASTDTQYF.

This clone was seen more than once but under ten times. V gene TRBV28 combines with J gene TRBJ1-2; 8 bases align to TRBD1. V shed 5 bases, J shed 4 bases, and the junction held 6 bases outside the gene matches. The CDR3 covers 14 residues. Germline V lookup: CDR1 MDHEN, CDR2 SYDVKM. The CDR3 region has the DNA TGTGCCAGCAGTGTATCGGACAGGGCCTATGGCTACACCTTC. As protein: CASSVSDRAYGYTF.

The V gene is TRBV12-5, the J gene TRBJ2-7; no clear D gene. This CDR3 comprises 14 residues. Germline V gene data show CDR1 as LGHNT and CDR2 as FRNRAP. The V end lost 2 bases, the J end lost 6 bases, and 14 bases lay between the germline ends. CDR3 sequence: CASGLRPRVSEQYF. The CDR3 DNA reads as TGTGCTAGTGGTTTGAGGCCTAGAGTAAGCGAGCAGTACTTC. The complete variable domain, with remaining parts taken from reference TRBV12-5 and TRBJ2-7, reads DARVTQTPRHKVTEMGQEVTMRCQPILGHNTVFWYRQTMMQGLELLAYFRNRAPLDDSGMPKDRFSAEMPDATLATLKIQPSEPRDSAVYFCASGLRPRVSEQYFGPGTRLTVT.

This chain uses TRBV6-1 with TRBJ1-2; D unclear. Per the germline V gene, CDR1 is MNHNS and CDR2 is SASEGT. Between the trimmed V and J ends, which lost 1 base and 5 bases, there was a span of 5 bases. CDR3 size: 12 residues. For the CDR3, the DNA is TGTGCCAGCAGTGAAGGTTCTTATGGCTACACCTTC. Translation gives CASSEGSYGYTF.

This clone has just one count. This chain joins TRBV28 and TRBJ1-1; 9 nucleotides line up with TRBD1. The CDR3 is 15 amino acids. The V segment lost 6 bases and the J segment 3 bases; nucleotides outside the gene matches: 8. CDR1 and CDR2 from the germline V gene are MDHEN and SYDVKM. The CDR3 nucleotides are TGTGCCAGCAGCCGACCGACAGGGGGTTACACTGAAGCTTTCTTT. Its protein is CASSRPTGGYTEAFF.

The genes are TRBV6-5 and TRBJ1-6; TRBD1 matches 8 bases. There are 15 residues in the CDR3. CDR1 MNHEY and CDR2 SVGAGI come from the germline V gene. The V and J ends lost 2 bases and 7 bases, in that order; junction bases with no gene match: 4. In nucleotides, the CDR3 is TGTGCCAGCAGTTACCCCAGGGGGCTGAATTCACCCCTCCACTTT. It codes for CASSYPRGLNSPLHF.

The gene calls are TRBV28 and TRBJ1-2; 9 bases agree with TRBD1. CDR1 and CDR2 from the germline V gene are MDHEN and SYDVKM. There are 15 residues in the CDR3. V was pared by 5 bases and J by 0 bases, with 4 bases of the junction left unmatched. The CDR3 nucleotides are TGTGCCAGCAGTCCCCGGGACAGGGCTAACTATGGCTACACCTTC. Its translation: CASSPRDRANYGYTF.

The chain is built from TRBV10-3 and TRBJ1-5; TRBD1 agrees at 11 bases. The germline V gene has CDR1 ENHRY and CDR2 SYGVKD. The V and J ends lost 6 bases and 6 bases, in that order; junction bases with no gene match: 7. CDR3 size: 15 residues. CDR3 region: CAISDGQGAGQPQHF. CDR3 nucleotides: TGTGCCATCAGCGACGGACAGGGGGCGGGTCAGCCCCAGCATTTT.

This clone was seen once. The rearrangement uses TRBV23-1 and TRBJ1-2, with a weak D call TRBD1 (6 bases). TRBV23-1 falls under the ORF class, with uncertain function. This CDR3 spans 12 amino acids. V shed 8 bases and J shed 4 bases, with 11 bases lying between them. The CDR3 here is CASGQPFYGYTF. CDR3 DNA: TGCGCCAGCGGACAGCCATTCTATGGCTACACCTTC.

V is TRBV29-1 and J is TRBJ1-2, with a weak D call TRBD1 (5 bases). With 4 bases removed from V and 1 base from J, the gap between germline ends came to 13 bases. CDR3 size: 14 residues. Per the germline V gene, CDR1 is SQVTM and CDR2 is ANQGSEA. The CDR3 here is CSVGRAGLNYGYTF. For the CDR3, the DNA is TGCAGCGTTGGGAGGGCGGGACTTAACTATGGCTACACCTTC.

This clone occurred once. This chain links TRBV11-3 with TRBJ1-1, with D perhaps TRBD1 (5 bases). V shed 5 bases and J shed 2 bases, with 12 bases lying between them. Germline V gene lookup returns CDR1 SGHNT and CDR2 YENEEA. This CDR3 is built from 14 residues. As DNA, the CDR3 is TGTGCCAGCAGCCCCTATAGGGGTAACACTGAAGCTTTCTTT. Translation: CASSPYRGNTEAFF.

This chain links TRBV7-2 with TRBJ2-7; 8 nucleotides line up with TRBD1. V dropped 6 bases and J dropped 6; count of bases not matched to a gene: 10. The CDR3 extends over 14 amino acids. Germline V lookup: CDR1 SGHTA, CDR2 FQGNSA. This CDR3 reads CASRVDRDAPEQYF. The CDR3 DNA reads as TGTGCCAGCAGGGTGGACAGGGACGCACCCGAGCAGTACTTC.

The CDR3 bases are TGTGCCAGCAGCCGGGGACTAGCGAACAATGAGCAGTTCTTC. As protein: CASSRGLANNEQFF. This chain links TRBV5-6 with TRBJ2-1; 10 bases are shared with TRBD2. V was pared by 4 bases and J by 5 bases, with 3 bases of the junction left unmatched. The V gene's germline CDR1 is SGHDT and CDR2 YYEEEE. The CDR3 runs to 14 residues.

This chain links TRBV28 with TRBJ2-3, with 14 positions matching TRBD2. CDR1 is MDHEN and CDR2 is SYDVKM in the germline V gene. The CDR3 has 15 amino acids. V shed 5 bases, J shed 9 bases, and the junction held 7 bases outside the gene matches. CDR3 bases: TGTGCCAGCAGTCCCGCCGGGACTAGCGGGAGAACGCAGTATTTT. Encoded protein: CASSPAGTSGRTQYF.

In the case of this clone: Mismatch with germline at one junction end may stem from a read error. Other nucleotide sequences in the sample specify the same CDR3. The CDR3 loop is CASSSPGELNEQYF. CDR3 DNA sequence: TGCGCCAGCAGCAGCCCGGGGGAACTGAACGAGCAGTACTTC. The rearrangement uses TRBV5-4 and TRBJ2-7; possible D gene TRBD2, 6 bases. The length of the CDR3 is 14 residues. Looked up from germline, CDR1 is SGHNT and CDR2 is YYREEE (reference sequence).